Here is one T cell receptor (beta chain) with its context. This specimen belongs to a study of cytomegalovirus exposure and HLA in healthy donors. Only in-frame clones appear in the TCRdb table, and some are missing; sequencing was by immunoSEQ multiplex PCR. The table includes 59,000 or so clones, 89% detected once. The sequencing sample was made of PBMCs. The clonotype comes from a woman in her late teens or twenties in good health and CMV-seronegative.

CDR3 nucleotides: TGTGCCAGCAGCCGAGGGTTTAGCGGGAGGGCCCTCGAGCAGTACTTC. Protein sequence: CASSRGFSGRALEQYF. The chain recombines TRBV11-2 with TRBJ2-7, with TRBD2 matching 11 bases. The germline CDR1 and CDR2 sequences are SGHAT and FQNNGV. This CDR3 has 16 residues. V lost 5 bases and J lost 6; bases outside the gene matches: 12. The full variable domain, in which reference TRBV11-2 and TRBJ2-7 provide the parts outside the CDR3, is EAGVAQSPRYKIIEKRQSVAFWCNPISGHATLYWYQQILGQGPKLLIQFQNNGVVDDSQLPKDRFSAERLKGVDSTLKIQPAKLEDSAVYLCASSRGFSGRALEQYFGPGTRLTVT.